This entry is about one T cell receptor (beta chain). The antigen is not known. These data are taken from a study of PD-1 blockade in classical Hodgkin lymphoma. Relapses following autologous stem cell transplantation were seen in all patients, with brentuximab vedotin exposure varying. Data came from immunoSEQ multiplex PCR; TCRdb stores just in-frame clones and leaves some out. The sample has around 34,000 clones, around 80% seen once; the top ten hold approximately 15%. Study-wide results and caveats: Those achieving complete response showed baseline diversity like newly diagnosed patients.

This clonotype was obtained from a human donor with classical Hodgkin lymphoma. Sequencing was performed on peripheral blood mononuclear cells (PBMCs), taken before the second cycle of nivolumab.

CDR3 coding DNA: TGTGCCAGCAGCTTTCGCGGTCGGGGTAGCTATGGCTACACCTTC. Translation: CASSFRGRGSYGYTF. This rearrangement joins TRBV7-2 to TRBJ1-2; D remains unclear. The germline gives CDR1 SGHTA, CDR2 FQGNSA. V was trimmed by 3 bases and J by 4 bases, leaving 15 bases between them. The CDR3 has 15 amino acids.